The present T cell receptor (beta chain) was sequenced within a study of shared clonotypes between healthy human individuals. Overall study: Donor composition was a couple of women and a few men, aged 18 to 49.

Adult donors, all healthy and HIV-negative, had no recent acute infections or vaccinations. Sequencing used immunoSEQ multiplex PCR; TCRdb keeps in-frame clones, though not all of them. The sample contains millions of clones, roughly 94% of which appear only once. Germline-derived CDR1 and CDR2 are SGHVS and FNYEAQ. This CDR3 contains 15 residues. Trimming left V 4 bases short and J 5 bases short, with 15 bases between. This chain joins TRBV7-6 and TRBJ1-5, with D maybe TRBD1 (5 bases). The source material was naive CD4+ T cells sorted from blood. Subset defined: CD45RA+ positively selected. The sequence was collected from a man between 18 and 35 years old in good health. In nucleotides, the CDR3 is TGTGCCAGCAGCTGGGACTCCGGGGGTGATCAGCCCCAGCATTTT. As protein: CASSWDSGGDQPQHF. The variable domain in full, completed from reference TRBV7-6 and TRBJ1-5, reads GAGVSQSPRYKVTKRGQDVALRCDPISGHVSLYWYRQALGQGPEFLTYFNYEAQQDKSGLPNDRFSAERPEGSISTLTIQRTEQRDSAMYRCASSWDSGGDQPQHFGDGTRLSIL.